Shown below are 16 T cell receptor beta chains from a single sample sequenced in a study of T cell changes during pregnancy in multiple sclerosis (dated by TCRdb to about 2019). Libraries were built with the immunoSEQ multiplex PCR assay. TCRdb took over this immuneACCESS table, retaining in-frame rearrangements with V and J assigned. Such tables are incomplete; in checked studies, under half of the missing clones stem from an unresolved V gene, and the remainder is unexplained. This sample lists over 100,000 clones; about 90% were detected once. The ten largest clones take up less than 2% of the sample. Specimen: peripheral blood, collected in the third trimester of pregnancy. The receptors were gathered from a female donor with multiple sclerosis, enrolled in a pregnancy study.

The CDR3 bases are TGTGCCAGCAGCTCCCGGGACAGGGTCTTGCATGAGCAGTTCTTC. This translates into CASSSRDRVLHEQFF. The chain has TRBV5-4 and TRBJ2-1; 9 bases map to TRBD1. Trimming took 3 bases from V and 8 from J; bases not matched to a gene: 9. This CDR3 is built from 15 residues. Per germline, CDR1 SGHNT and CDR2 YYREEE (reference sequence).

The rearrangement links TRBV7-2 to TRBJ1-2; D is unclear. CDR1 and CDR2 (germline): SGHTA, FQGNSA. With 0 bases removed from V and 8 bases from J, the gap between germline ends came to 13 bases. This CDR3 has 14 amino acids. The CDR3: CASSLASAGSGYTF. The CDR3 nucleotides read TGTGCCAGCAGCTTAGCCTCGGCGGGAAGCGGCTACACCTTC.

The genes are TRBV30 and TRBJ2-1; 14 positions agree with TRBD2. The J segment lost 6 bases and the V segment lost 4 bases, leaving 2 bases of the junction unmatched. This CDR3 region has 14 residues. The V gene's germline CDR1 is GTSNPN and CDR2 SVGIG (reference sequence). CDR3 in amino acids: CAWNGLAGGNEQFF. CDR3 in DNA: TGTGCCTGGAACGGACTAGCGGGAGGCAATGAGCAGTTCTTC.

The gene calls are TRBV6-1 and TRBJ2-7, with TRBD1 matching 11 bases. The V and J ends lost 6 bases and 5 bases, in that order; junction bases with no gene match: 6. From germline, CDR1 is MNHNS and CDR2 SASEGT. The CDR3 contains 14 residues. CDR3 residues: CASRGTGGFHEQYF. The CDR3 nucleotides read TGTGCCAGCAGAGGGACAGGGGGGTTCCACGAGCAGTACTTC.

This clone was detected once. The chain carries TRBV6-6 and TRBJ2-2; 10 bases line up with TRBD1. This CDR3 spans 15 amino acids. Germline CDR1 reads MNHNY; CDR2 reads SVGAGI (reference sequence). V trimming: 4 bases; J trimming: 5 bases; junction bases outside the gene matches: 4. The CDR3 sequence is CASSSRQGATGELFF. The CDR3 DNA reads TGTGCCAGCAGTTCAAGACAGGGGGCGACCGGGGAGCTGTTTTTT.

The gene calls are TRBV5-8 and TRBJ1-2; D gene unclear. The ends were cut back, 1 base at V and 4 bases at J, with 8 bases in the middle. CDR1 and CDR2 (germline): SGHTS, YDEGEE. The CDR3 has 13 amino acids. The CDR3 loop is CASSLRHSYGYTF. For the CDR3, the DNA is TGTGCCAGCAGCTTGCGTCACAGCTATGGCTACACCTTC.

V usage is TRBV9 and J usage is TRBJ2-1; no clear D gene. The V gene lost 0 bases and the J gene lost 0 bases, with 7 bases spanning the gap. The CDR3 has 15 amino acids. The germline V gene encodes CDR1 SGDLS and CDR2 YYNGEE. In DNA form, the CDR3 reads TGTGCCAGCAGCGTAGGAGCCGCCTCCTACAATGAGCAGTTCTTC. Protein product: CASSVGAASYNEQFF.

This clone was counted a few times. The chain joins TRBV7-8 to TRBJ1-6; 7 nucleotides match TRBD1. CDR1 is SGHVS, CDR2 FQNEAQ, per germline. The CDR3 is made up of 16 amino acids. V lost 5 bases to trimming and J lost 6 bases; unmatched junction nucleotides: 10. The DNA of the CDR3 is TGTGCCAGCAGCCTACTAAGGGGGCCTTCTAATTCACCCCTCCACTTT. Amino acids: CASSLLRGPSNSPLHF.

The chain links TRBV10-1 to TRBJ2-3; the match to TRBD2 covers 13 bases. The CDR3 runs to 18 residues. CDR1 is WNHNN and CDR2 is SYGVQD in the germline V gene (reference sequence). V trimming: 6 bases; J trimming: 0 bases; junction bases outside the gene matches: 9. The CDR3 is CASRETGTSGTSTDTQYF. The CDR3 DNA follows: TGCGCCAGCAGGGAAACCGGGACTAGCGGGACTAGCACAGATACGCAGTATTTT.

This rearrangement joins TRBV7-3 to TRBJ2-1; D is unresolved. Germline values: CDR1 SGHTA, CDR2 FQGTGA. CDR3 length: 13 residues. The V end lost 4 bases, the J end lost 9 bases, and 13 bases lay between the germline ends. In nucleotides, the CDR3 is TGTGCCAGCAGCTCCCCGAGGAGCGCTGAGCAGTTCTTC. It specifies CASSSPRSAEQFF.

The chain is built from TRBV5-8 and TRBJ2-3; the match to TRBD2 covers 12 bases. The CDR3 is 16 residues long. J was trimmed by 8 bases and V by 4 bases; bases with no gene match: 11. Germline V gene lookup returns CDR1 SGHTS and CDR2 YDEGEE. The CDR3: CASSRLAGELFGTQYF. Here the CDR3 DNA reads TGTGCCAGCAGCCGACTAGCGGGAGAGCTTTTTGGTACGCAGTATTTT.

V gene TRBV28 combines with J gene TRBJ1-1, with 7 bases fitting TRBD1. CDR1 MDHEN and CDR2 SYDVKM come from the germline V gene. The CDR3 loop spans 13 amino acids. J lost 0 bases, V lost 5 bases, and 0 bases had no gene match. In DNA form, the CDR3 reads TGTGCCAGCAGTGGGACAGTGAACACTGAAGCTTTCTTT. Translated: CASSGTVNTEAFF.

The chain uses TRBV5-5 and TRBJ2-1; 7 bases map to TRBD2. V gave up 3 bases and J gave up 6 bases; unmatched junction bases: 9. The V gene's germline CDR1 is SGHKS and CDR2 YYEKEE (reference sequence). The CDR3 runs to 15 residues. The DNA of the CDR3 is TGTGCCAGCAGCTCTCGGGGGGTAGGGGCCAATGAGCAGTTCTTC. It yields the protein CASSSRGVGANEQFF.

The J gene is TRBJ2-7, the V gene TRBV2; D is ambiguous. From germline, CDR1 is SNHLY and CDR2 FYNNEI. The V end was cut by 4 bases, the J end by 2 bases, with 12 bases between. The length of the CDR3 is 14 residues. The CDR3 region has the DNA TGTGCCAGCAGTGGAACCCTCAGGACCTACGAGCAGTACTTC. Protein: CASSGTLRTYEQYF.

J is TRBJ1-5 and V is TRBV30; 8 nucleotides agree with TRBD1. Germline CDR1 is GTSNPN and CDR2 is SVGIG (reference sequence). After removal of 1 base from V and 7 bases from J, the junction contained 12 bases not matched to a gene. The CDR3 length is 16 residues. CDR3 residues: CAWSELAGGAGQPQHF. CDR3 DNA sequence: TGTGCCTGGAGTGAACTGGCAGGGGGCGCGGGGCAGCCCCAGCATTTT. Using reference TRBV30 and TRBJ1-5 for the parts outside the CDR3, the full variable domain is SQTIHQWPATLVQPVGSPLSLECTVEGTSNPNLYWYRQAAGRGLQLLFYSVGIGQISSEVPQNLSASRPQDRQFILSSKKLLLSDSGFYLCAWSELAGGAGQPQHFGDGTRLSIL.

V usage is TRBV11-2 and J usage is TRBJ2-2, with 16 bases lining up with TRBD2. This CDR3 spans 19 amino acids. The V gene end was trimmed by 5 bases and the J gene end by 4 bases; junction bases not matched to a gene: 10. Germline V gene lookup returns CDR1 SGHAT and CDR2 FQNNGV. CDR3 in amino acids: CASSRRGLAGGLGTGELFF. The DNA of the CDR3 is TGTGCCAGCAGCCGTCGGGGACTAGCGGGGGGGCTAGGCACCGGGGAGCTGTTTTTT.